What follows describes a single T cell receptor beta chain. The data derive from a study of cytotoxic CD8 clonotypes in ibrutinib-treated CLL. The junction had 5 bases not matched to a gene; V was cut back by 5 bases and J by 5 bases. Germline loops: CDR1 SEHNR, CDR2 FQNEAQ (reference sequence). CDR3 size: 13 residues. TCRdb keeps only in-frame clones here, not all; method: immunoSEQ multiplex PCR. The table records about 84,000 clones, around 84% of them present only once. This specimen was PBMCs, taken before ibrutinib treatment. The sequence came from a human donor with chronic lymphocytic leukemia. This chain joins TRBV7-9 and TRBJ1-1, with 7 bases fitting TRBD1. The CDR3 is CASSPRQGTEAFF. For the CDR3, the DNA is TGTGCCAGCAGCCCCCGACAGGGAACTGAAGCTTTCTTT.